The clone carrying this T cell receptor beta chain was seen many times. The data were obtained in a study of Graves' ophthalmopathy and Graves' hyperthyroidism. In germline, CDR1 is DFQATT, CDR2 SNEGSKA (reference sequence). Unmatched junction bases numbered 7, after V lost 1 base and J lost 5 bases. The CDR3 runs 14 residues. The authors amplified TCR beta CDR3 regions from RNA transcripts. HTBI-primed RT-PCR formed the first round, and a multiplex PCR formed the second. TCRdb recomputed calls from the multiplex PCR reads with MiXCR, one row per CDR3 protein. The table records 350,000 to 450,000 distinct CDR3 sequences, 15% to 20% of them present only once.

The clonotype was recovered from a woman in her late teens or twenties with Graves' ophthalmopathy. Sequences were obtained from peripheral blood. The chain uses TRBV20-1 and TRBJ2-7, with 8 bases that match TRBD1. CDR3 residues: CSARGRQGSHEQYF. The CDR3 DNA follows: TGCAGTGCTAGAGGACGACAGGGGAGCCACGAGCAGTACTTC.